The 10 T cell receptor beta chains presented below share a single source sample, sequenced in a study of T-cell memory formation after mild COVID-19. One entry per CDR3 protein results from TCRdb running MiXCR on the 5' RACE reads. This sample has 450,000 to 700,000 distinct CDR3 sequences, with about a sixth found just once. Input material: PBMCs or a T cell subset sorted from them (not recorded which). The origin of the receptors is an adult woman who had mild COVID-19 (a few samples of this study predate the infection). Cell type and time point are not known.

This clonotype was found a few times. The chain links TRBV13 to TRBJ2-4; D possibly matches TRBD1 or TRBD2 (5 bases each). The ends were cut back, 2 bases at V and 5 bases at J, with 10 bases in the middle. The CDR3 runs 14 residues. Germline assignment: CDR1 PRHDT and CDR2 FYEKMQ (reference sequence). Here the CDR3 DNA reads TGTGCCAGCAGCTTATACGGGGACGAAAACATTCAGTACTTC. This gives the protein CASSLYGDENIQYF. Filled out from reference TRBV13 and TRBJ2-4, the complete variable domain reads AAGVIQSPRHLIKEKRETATLKCYPIPRHDTVYWYQQGPGQDPQFLISFYEKMQSDKGSIPDRFSAQQFSDYHSELNMSSLELGDSALYFCASSLYGDENIQYFGAGTRLSVL.

The rearrangement joins TRBV3-1 to TRBJ2-3; D is unresolved. Looked up from germline, CDR1 is LGHDT and CDR2 is YNNKEL (reference sequence). Between the trimmed V and J ends, which lost 4 bases and 0 bases, there was a span of 8 bases. The CDR3 is 14 residues long. The CDR3 DNA reads as TGTGCCAGCAGCCCTCTAGTTAGCACAGATACGCAGTATTTT. Translation gives CASSPLVSTDTQYF.

The chain carries TRBV9 and TRBJ1-1; TRBD1 matches at 8 bases. Germline CDR1 SGDLS, CDR2 YYNGEE. V lost 0 bases and J lost 5; bases outside the gene matches: 6. This CDR3 is built from 15 residues. The CDR3 protein is CASSVAAGTGTEAFF. The CDR3 nucleotides read TGTGCCAGCAGCGTAGCAGCGGGGACAGGTACTGAAGCTTTCTTT.

This clonotype was recorded a few times. The chain links TRBV20-1 to TRBJ2-3; 8 bases align to TRBD2. The germline V gene has CDR1 DFQATT and CDR2 SNEGSKA (reference sequence). Trimming removed 1 base from V and 1 base from J; junction bases left unmatched: 7. This CDR3 is 16 amino acids long. CDR3 residues: CSARGVQRGRTDTQYF. Here the CDR3 DNA reads TGCAGTGCTAGAGGGGTCCAGCGGGGGCGCACAGATACGCAGTATTTT.

The chain couples TRBV3-1 to TRBJ2-2, with 12 bases matching TRBD1. J gave up 4 bases and V 4 bases, and 7 bases lay outside the gene matches. This CDR3 region has 17 residues. Germline-derived CDR1 and CDR2 are LGHDT and YNNKEL (reference sequence). CDR3 sequence: CASSRLWGQGATGELFF. DNA of the CDR3: TGTGCCAGCAGCCGTCTTTGGGGACAGGGGGCCACCGGGGAGCTGTTTTTT. The complete variable domain, with remaining parts taken from reference TRBV3-1 and TRBJ2-2, reads DTAVSQTPKYLVTQMGNDKSIKCEQNLGHDTMYWYKQDSKKFLKIMFSYNNKELIINETVPNRFSPKSPDKAHLNLHINSLELGDSAVYFCASSRLWGQGATGELFFGEGSRLTVL.

This clonotype was seen more than once but under ten times. The CDR3 spells CASSERRTDTQYF. CDR3 nucleotides: TGTGCCAGCAGTGAAAGACGAACGGATACGCAGTATTTT. The V gene is TRBV2, the J gene TRBJ2-3; no clear D. Germline V gives CDR1 SNHLY, CDR2 FYNNEI. Trimming shortened V by 2 bases and J by 6 bases, and 9 bases separated the two germline ends. This CDR3 has 13 amino acids.

The sample holds a few counts of this clonotype. CDR3 region: CASSLDISTYGYTF. Written as DNA, the CDR3 is TGTGCCAGCAGCTTGGACATTTCGACCTATGGCTACACCTTC. The chain is built from TRBV5-8 and TRBJ1-2; D is unresolved. CDR1 and CDR2 (germline): SGHTS, YDEGEE. The CDR3 contains 14 residues. The V end was cut by 0 bases, the J end by 4 bases, with 10 bases between.

The sample holds a few counts of this clonotype. This chain connects TRBV19 to TRBJ2-5, with TRBD2 matching over 13 bases. Trimming took 5 bases from V and 13 from J; bases not matched to a gene: 13. Looked up from germline, CDR1 is LNHDA and CDR2 is SQIVND (reference sequence). The CDR3 totals 15 residues. DNA for the CDR3: TGTGCCAGTAGTGTGGGACTAGCGGGGCTGCCGCAGGCGTACTTC. This sequence encodes CASSVGLAGLPQAYF.

This clonotype was seen only a few times. CDR3 protein: CASSPPLGTSGRVLYEQYF. The DNA for the CDR3 is TGTGCCAGCTCACCACCCCTCGGGACTAGCGGGAGGGTCCTCTACGAGCAGTACTTC. This rearrangement joins TRBV18 to TRBJ2-7, with 16 bases that match TRBD2. CDR3 length: 19 residues. Germline V CDR1 and CDR2: KGHSH, LQKENI. Trimming at V came to 0 bases and at J to 3 bases, leaving 8 bases not matched to a gene.

This clonotype was picked up a small number of times. The gene calls are TRBV3-1 and TRBJ2-3, with D possibly called TRBD1 or TRBD2 (5 bases each). Per germline, CDR1 LGHDT and CDR2 YNNKEL (reference sequence). This CDR3 has 16 amino acids. The germline V and J ends were trimmed by 2 bases and 2 bases, with 14 bases remaining between them. As DNA, the CDR3 is TGTGCCAGCAGCCAAATCAGGGAGAATTCCACAGATACGCAGTATTTT. It specifies CASSQIRENSTDTQYF.